The source of this TCR beta chain is a study of T cells in Graves' hyperthyroidism and ophthalmopathy. As for the study in general: The initial diagnosis was the point when peripheral blood was collected, ahead of any treatment.

From RNA transcripts, TCR beta CDR3 regions were amplified. Using the HTBI primer set, a first-round RT-PCR was run on the TCR CDR3. TCRdb reanalysed the multiplex PCR reads using MiXCR and keeps one entry per CDR3 protein. The repertoire holds hundreds of thousands of distinct CDR3 sequences, with less than 25% as singletons. The V end was cut by 7 bases, the J end by 1 base, with 19 bases between. The CDR3 contains 16 residues. Germline CDR1 DFQATT, CDR2 SNEGSKA (reference sequence). The chain recombines TRBV20-1 with TRBJ2-2; D perhaps matches TRBD2 (6 bases). This receptor was identified in a man younger than 45 with Graves' ophthalmopathy. Sample: blood. The CDR3 nucleotides read TGCAGTGTCCCGGCCGGGGGTAGCGGGAACACCGGGGAGCTGTTTTTT. Translation gives CSVPAGGSGNTGELFF.